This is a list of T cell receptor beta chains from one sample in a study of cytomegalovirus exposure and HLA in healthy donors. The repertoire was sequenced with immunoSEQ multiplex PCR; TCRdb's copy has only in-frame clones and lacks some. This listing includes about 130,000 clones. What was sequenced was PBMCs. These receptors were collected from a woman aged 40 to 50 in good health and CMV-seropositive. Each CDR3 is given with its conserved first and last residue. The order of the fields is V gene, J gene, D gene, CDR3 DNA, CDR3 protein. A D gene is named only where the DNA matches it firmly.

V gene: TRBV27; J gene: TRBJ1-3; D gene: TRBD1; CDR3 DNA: TGTGCCAGCAGTCCAACCTGGGACAGGGAAAGGAACACCATATATTTT; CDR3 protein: CASSPTWDRERNTIYF
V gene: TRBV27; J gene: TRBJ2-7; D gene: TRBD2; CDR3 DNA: TGTGCCAGCAGGCAGCGGGAGGGCCCCTACGAGCAGTACTTC; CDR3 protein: CASRQREGPYEQYF
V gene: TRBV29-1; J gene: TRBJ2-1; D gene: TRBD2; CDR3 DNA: TGCAGCGGGACTAGCGGGATAAGCAATGAGCAGTTCTTC; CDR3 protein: CSGTSGISNEQFF
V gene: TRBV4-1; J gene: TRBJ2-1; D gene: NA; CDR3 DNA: TGCGCCAGCAGCCAAGATGGCGGGGGCGACTCCTACAATGAGCAGTTCTTC; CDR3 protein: CASSQDGGGDSYNEQFF
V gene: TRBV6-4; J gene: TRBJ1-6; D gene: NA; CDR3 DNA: TGTGCCAGCAGTGAACGGGAGCTTAATTCACCCCTCCACTTT; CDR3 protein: CASSERELNSPLHF
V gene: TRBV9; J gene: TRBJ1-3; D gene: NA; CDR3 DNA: TGTGCCAGCAGCGCCGCTCTGAGTACTGGAAACACCATATATTTT; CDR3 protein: CASSAALSTGNTIYF
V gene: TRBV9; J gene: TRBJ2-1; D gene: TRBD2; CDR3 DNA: TGTGCCAGCAGCGACTCGCGGGGGAACTCCTACAATGAGCAGTTCTTC; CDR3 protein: CASSDSRGNSYNEQFF
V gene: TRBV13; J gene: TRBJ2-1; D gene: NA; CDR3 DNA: TGTGCCAGCAGCCCGCCCGCTAGCGCCGAAATCCTCGACAATGAGCAGTTCTTC; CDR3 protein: CASSPPASAEILDNEQFF
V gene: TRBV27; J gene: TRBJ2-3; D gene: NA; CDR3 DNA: TGTGCCAGCAGTTTCGAGAGTCCCGGCACAGATACGCAGTATTTT; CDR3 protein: CASSFESPGTDTQYF
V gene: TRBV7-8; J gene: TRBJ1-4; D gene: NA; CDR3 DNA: TGTGCCAGCAGCTTACTAGGGGTATACGAAAAACTGTTTTTT; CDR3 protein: CASSLLGVYEKLFF
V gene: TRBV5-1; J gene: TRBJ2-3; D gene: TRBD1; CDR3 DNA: TGCGCCAGCAGCTGGACGGACAGGGAGACAGATACGCAGTATTTT; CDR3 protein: CASSWTDRETDTQYF
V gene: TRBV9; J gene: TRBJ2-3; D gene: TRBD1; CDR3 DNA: TGTGCCAGCAGCGCACAGGGGCCAGATACGCAGTATTTT; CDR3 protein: CASSAQGPDTQYF
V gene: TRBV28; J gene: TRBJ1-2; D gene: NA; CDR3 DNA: TGTGCCAGCAGCAGGCCTACTAACTATGGCTACACCTTC; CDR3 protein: CASSRPTNYGYTF
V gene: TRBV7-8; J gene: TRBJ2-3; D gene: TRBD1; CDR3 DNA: TGTGCCAGCAGCCCAGGGGGAGATACGCAGTATTTT; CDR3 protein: CASSPGGDTQYF
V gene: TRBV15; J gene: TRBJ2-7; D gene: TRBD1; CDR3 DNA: TGTGCCACCAGCAGGGACAGGGGGCCCTACGAGCAGTACTTC; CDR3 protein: CATSRDRGPYEQYF
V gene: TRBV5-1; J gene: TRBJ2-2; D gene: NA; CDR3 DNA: TGCGCCAGCAGCTCACAGGGTCGCGGCACCGGGGAGCTGTTTTTT; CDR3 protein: CASSSQGRGTGELFF
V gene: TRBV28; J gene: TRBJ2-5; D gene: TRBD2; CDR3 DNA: TGTGCCAGCAGTTTATCGGGAGGGAGGGCTCAAGAGACCCAGTACTTC; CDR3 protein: CASSLSGGRAQETQYF
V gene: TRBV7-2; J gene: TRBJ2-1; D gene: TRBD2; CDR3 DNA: TGTGCCAGCACCCTCTTAAGACTAGCCCCCTACAATGAGCAGTTCTTC; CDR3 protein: CASTLLRLAPYNEQFF
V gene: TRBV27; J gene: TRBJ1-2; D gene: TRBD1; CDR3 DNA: TGTGCCAGCAGTTTATGGCAGGGGGCGAAGGGCTACACCTTC; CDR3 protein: CASSLWQGAKGYTF
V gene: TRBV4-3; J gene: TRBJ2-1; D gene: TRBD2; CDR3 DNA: TGCGCCAGCAGCCAGACCAGACTAGCGGAGTACAATGAGCAGTTCTTC; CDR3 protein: CASSQTRLAEYNEQFF
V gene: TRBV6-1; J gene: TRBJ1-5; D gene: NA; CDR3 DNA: TGTGCCAGCAGTCGGTCGGGAGATAGCAATCAGCCCCAGCATTTT; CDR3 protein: CASSRSGDSNQPQHF
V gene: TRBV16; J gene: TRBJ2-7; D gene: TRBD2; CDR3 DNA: TGTGCCAGCAGCCAATCCTGGCGGGGGGTCTACGAGCAGTACTTC; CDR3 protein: CASSQSWRGVYEQYF
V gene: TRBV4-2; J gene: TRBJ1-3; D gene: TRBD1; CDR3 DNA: TGTGCCAGCAGCCAAGACTTGACAGGGGCTAGAAACACCATATATTTT; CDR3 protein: CASSQDLTGARNTIYF
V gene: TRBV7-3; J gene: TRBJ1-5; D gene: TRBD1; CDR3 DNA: TGTGCCAGCAGCCATGGACAGGGGTCCAATCAGCCCCAGCATTTT; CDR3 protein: CASSHGQGSNQPQHF
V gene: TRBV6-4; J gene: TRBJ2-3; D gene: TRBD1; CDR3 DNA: TGTGCCAGCAGTGGGTCGACAGGGGGTGGCGCAGATACGCAGTATTTT; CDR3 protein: CASSGSTGGGADTQYF
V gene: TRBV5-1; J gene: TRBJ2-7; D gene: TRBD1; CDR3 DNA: TGCGCCAGCAGCTTGGACGGACAGGGTCTTCCCTACGAGCAGTACTTC; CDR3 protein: CASSLDGQGLPYEQYF
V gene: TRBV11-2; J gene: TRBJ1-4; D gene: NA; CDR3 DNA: TGTGCCAGCAGCGCGGGTCCAGGTGGACCGGGATCTAATGAAAAACTGTTTTTT; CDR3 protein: CASSAGPGGPGSNEKLFF
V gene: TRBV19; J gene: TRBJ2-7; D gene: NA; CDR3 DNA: TGTGCCAGTAGTATACCAGGGAACTACGAGCAGTACTTC; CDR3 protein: CASSIPGNYEQYF
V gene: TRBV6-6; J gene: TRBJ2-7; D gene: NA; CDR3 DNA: TGTGCCAGCCAATATACAGGAAACTACGAGCAGTACTTC; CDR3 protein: CASQYTGNYEQYF
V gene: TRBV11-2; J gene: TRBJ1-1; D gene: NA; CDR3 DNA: TGTGCCAGCAGCTTTCAGGGGTTGAACACTGAAGCTTTCTTT; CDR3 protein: CASSFQGLNTEAFF
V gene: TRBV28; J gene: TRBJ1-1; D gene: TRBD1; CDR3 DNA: TGTGCCAGCAGCTACAGGGGGTCCACTGAAGCTTTCTTT; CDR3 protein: CASSYRGSTEAFF
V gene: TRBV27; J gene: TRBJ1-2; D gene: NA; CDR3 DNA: TGTGCCAGCAGTTTATCCGGCAGGGTGAACTATGGCTACACCTTC; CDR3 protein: CASSLSGRVNYGYTF
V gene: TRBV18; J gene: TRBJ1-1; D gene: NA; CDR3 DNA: TGTGCCAGCTCACCGCCCCTTGACAGCGTAGGTGAAGCTTTCTTT; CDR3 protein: CASSPPLDSVGEAFF
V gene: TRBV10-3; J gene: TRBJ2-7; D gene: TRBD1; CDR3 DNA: TGTGCCATCAGTGAAGGACAGGGCTACGAGCAGTACTTC; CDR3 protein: CAISEGQGYEQYF
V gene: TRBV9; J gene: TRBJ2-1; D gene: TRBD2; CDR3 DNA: TGTGCCAGCAGCGTTTCTAGCGGGGGTTACAATGAGCAGTTCTTC; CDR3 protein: CASSVSSGGYNEQFF
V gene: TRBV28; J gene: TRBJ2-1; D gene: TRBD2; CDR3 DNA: TGTGCCAGCAAGGGACTAGCGGGAGATCGGGGCTACAATGAGCAGTTCTTC; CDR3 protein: CASKGLAGDRGYNEQFF
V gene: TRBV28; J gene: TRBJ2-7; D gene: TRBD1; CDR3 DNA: TGTGCCAGCAGTTCCTACCGGCGACAGGGGGCGAAGTACGAGCAGTACTTC; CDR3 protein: CASSSYRRQGAKYEQYF
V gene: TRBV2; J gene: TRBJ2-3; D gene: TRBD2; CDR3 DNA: TGTGCCAGCAGGGTGGGACTAGCGGGGGTACTCACAGATACGCAGTATTTT; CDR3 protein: CASRVGLAGVLTDTQYF
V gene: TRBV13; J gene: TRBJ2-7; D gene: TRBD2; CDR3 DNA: TGTGCCAGCAGCTCGGGACTAGCGGGAGCGGGCTACGAGCAGTACTTC; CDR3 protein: CASSSGLAGAGYEQYF
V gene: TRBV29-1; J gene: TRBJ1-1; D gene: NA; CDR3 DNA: TGCAGCGTTCGGGTAACAGGGATGACGAACACTGAAGCTTTCTTT; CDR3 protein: CSVRVTGMTNTEAFF
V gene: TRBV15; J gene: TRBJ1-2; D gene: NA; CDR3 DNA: TGTGCCACCAGCAGAGATCCCAGAACTAACTATGGCTACACCTTC; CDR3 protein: CATSRDPRTNYGYTF
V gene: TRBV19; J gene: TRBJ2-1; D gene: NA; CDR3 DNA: TGTGCCAGTAGGGGGCCTAGCGCCGGGCAGTTCTTC; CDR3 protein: CASRGPSAGQFF